A single sample gave rise to the 22 T cell receptor beta chains below, sequenced in a study of persistence of HIV-infected CD4 T cells. The stimulus was lysate of CMV-infected fibroblasts, about 10 ug/mL. Responding CD4+ T cells were sorted by upregulation of both CD40 ligand and CD69. The antigens of these receptors remain unknown. The immunoSEQ assay was version 4, run in survey mode. Profiling relied on immunoSEQ multiplex PCR, and the TCRdb table lists in-frame clones only, not all of them. The sample has a few thousand clones, roughly 70% seen once; the top ten hold 30% to 40%. The sample consisted of CD4+ T cells sorted from PBMCs after approximately 19-hour stimulation, taken from a patient who received antiretroviral therapy. All receptors derive from an adult man with HIV who was CMV-seropositive.

The chain recombines TRBV4-3 with TRBJ1-3; D ambiguous. Germline V gives CDR1 LGHNA, CDR2 YSLEER. CDR3 length: 18 residues. V lost 1 base, J lost 0 bases, and 16 bases lay in between. DNA of the CDR3: TGCGCCAGCAGCCAAGCTAGGAACGCGGGGAGCTCTGGAAACACCATATATTTT. It is translated as CASSQARNAGSSGNTIYF.

By proportion, this clone is medium-sized. J is TRBJ2-3 and V is TRBV27; D unresolved. CDR1 MNHEY and CDR2 SMNVEV come from the germline V gene (reference sequence). The CDR3 is 16 amino acids. V gave up 6 bases and J gave up 6 bases, with 22 bases separating them. The CDR3 DNA sequence: TGTGCCAGCAGGCCCCTGGCTGTGACCACCTTTGATACGCAGTATTTT. This gives the protein CASRPLAVTTFDTQYF.

This chain joins TRBV9 and TRBJ1-1; D remains ambiguous. The CDR3 covers 13 residues. Germline loops: CDR1 SGDLS, CDR2 YYNGEE. V gave up 0 bases and J gave up 2 bases, with 5 bases separating them. The CDR3 sequence: CASSVVLNTEAFF. The CDR3 nucleotides are TGTGCCAGCAGCGTAGTCCTAAACACTGAAGCTTTCTTT.

The chain couples TRBV19 to TRBJ1-1; TRBD1 agrees at 9 bases. The ends lost 5 bases at V and 7 bases at J; junction bases unmatched: 5. The CDR3 totals 13 residues. Germline V CDR1 and CDR2: LNHDA, SQIVND (reference sequence). CDR3 amino acids: CASSRDRANEAFF. CDR3 nucleotides: TGTGCCAGTAGTCGGGACAGGGCAAATGAAGCTTTCTTT.

This chain joins TRBV28 and TRBJ2-7; D is possibly TRBD1 or TRBD2 (5 bases each). Trimming shortened V by 6 bases and J by 6 bases, and 18 bases separated the two germline ends. The CDR3 covers 14 residues. Germline V gene data show CDR1 as MDHEN and CDR2 as SYDVKM. In nucleotides, the CDR3 is TGTGCCAGCAGACCCCAGAGGGCCGGGGCCGAGCAGTACTTC. Amino acid sequence: CASRPQRAGAEQYF. The full variable domain, its missing parts supplied by reference TRBV28 and TRBJ2-7, is DVKVTQSSRYLVKRTGEKVFLECVQDMDHENMFWYRQDPGLGLRLIYFSYDVKMKEKGDIPEGYSVSREKKERFSLILESASTNQTSMYLCASRPQRAGAEQYFGPGTRLTVT.

The chain couples TRBV5-1 to TRBJ2-1, with D tentatively TRBD2 (6 bases). V dropped 6 bases and J dropped 4 bases, with 17 bases sitting between them. The CDR3 extends over 15 amino acids. Germline CDR1 is SGHRS and CDR2 is YFSETQ. The CDR3 is CASKMGNSGYNEQFF. For the CDR3, the DNA is TGCGCCAGCAAAATGGGGAACAGCGGGTACAATGAGCAGTTCTTC.

The genes are TRBV11-1 and TRBJ2-1; D may be TRBD2 (6 bases). The germline gives CDR1 SGHAT, CDR2 FQDESV (reference sequence). With 5 bases removed from V and 12 bases from J, the gap between germline ends came to 14 bases. CDR3 length: 12 amino acids. This chain's CDR3 is CASSADGRRQFF. The CDR3 DNA reads TGTGCCAGCAGCGCGGACGGGAGAAGGCAGTTCTTC.

This sequence joins TRBV6-5 and TRBJ2-3, with 7 nucleotides matching TRBD2. Trimming took 2 bases from V and 0 from J; bases not matched to a gene: 2. The CDR3 consists of 15 residues. In germline, CDR1 is MNHEY, CDR2 SVGAGI. Here the CDR3 DNA reads TGTGCCAGCAGTTACGGGGGGGGGAGCACAGATACGCAGTATTTT. It codes for CASSYGGGSTDTQYF.

The chain couples TRBV11-1 to TRBJ1-1; TRBD1 matches 12 bases. CDR1 is SGHAT and CDR2 is FQDESV in the germline V gene (reference sequence). The CDR3 is 14 residues long. Unmatched junction bases numbered 8, after V lost 4 bases and J lost 11 bases. The DNA of the CDR3 is TGTGCCAGCAGCTCGGGACAGGGGGCCTTTGGGGCTTTCTTT. Amino acid sequence: CASSSGQGAFGAFF.

The chain employs TRBV6-2 or TRBV6-3 and TRBJ1-2; D is unresolved. The CDR3 spans 14 residues. Germline lookup yields CDR1 MNHEY and CDR2 SVGEGT. Trimming took 5 bases from V and 0 from J, leaving 10 bases between them. The CDR3: CASSDLPPNYGYTF. The CDR3 coding sequence is TGTGCCAGCAGTGACTTACCACCTAACTATGGCTACACCTTC.

The rearrangement joins TRBV21-1 to TRBJ2-1; TRBD2 reflects the table's D call only, with no check against the DNA. TRBV21-1 is given as a pseudogene. This CDR3 spans 16 amino acids. The CDR3 sequence is CASSKGGGDTVNEQFF. CDR3 in DNA: TGTGCCAGCAGCAAAGGGGGGGGAGACACGGTGAATGAGCAGTTCTTC.

Here the CDR3 reads CATTLDSRALNEQFF. In DNA form, the CDR3 reads TGTGCCACCACCCTGGACTCCCGAGCCCTCAATGAGCAGTTCTTC. The V gene is TRBV25-1, the J gene TRBJ2-1; tentative D call: TRBD2 (5 bases). Germline CDR1 is MGHDK and CDR2 is SYGVNS. V was cut by 10 bases and J by 6 bases, with 22 bases left in between. The CDR3 runs 15 residues.

This clone was observed a few times. The rearrangement joins TRBV4-2 to TRBJ2-1; 8 bases map to TRBD2. Trimming removed 1 base from V and 0 bases from J; junction bases left unmatched: 5. CDR1 is LGHNA, CDR2 YNFKEQ, per germline. CDR3 length equals 17 residues. The CDR3, as DNA: TGTGCCAGCAGCCAAGGCGGGGGGTCCAGCTCCTACAATGAGCAGTTCTTC. This sequence encodes CASSQGGGSSSYNEQFF.

The CDR3 nucleotides read TGCGCCAGCAGTCAAAAGACCAGGGCCTGCATCTGCAATCAGCCCCAGCATTTT. Its translation: CASSQKTRACICNQPQHF. The chain has TRBV23-1 and TRBJ1-5; TRBD1 might be the D (5 bases). TRBV23-1 is sorted into the ORF group, with uncertain function. Trimming removed 2 bases from V and 2 bases from J, with 19 bases in between. There are 18 residues in the CDR3.

CDR3 DNA: TGCGCCAGCAGCTTGGCCAAAGGGGCTGCCTCCTACGAGCAGTACTTC. Its protein is CASSLAKGAASYEQYF. This chain uses TRBV5-1 with TRBJ2-7; D is possibly TRBD1 (5 bases). Germline CDR1 and CDR2: SGHRS and YFSETQ. The CDR3 is 16 residues long. Trimming removed 0 bases at V and 0 bases at J, with 13 bases between. Filled out from reference TRBV5-1 and TRBJ2-7, the complete variable domain reads KAGVTQTPRYLIKTRGQQVTLSCSPISGHRSVSWYQQTPGQGLQFLFEYFSETQRNKGNFPGRFSGRQFSNSRSEMNVSTLELGDSALYLCASSLAKGAASYEQYFGPGTRLTVT.

By proportion, this clone is medium-sized. The sample holds other DNA sequences that translate to the same CDR3. The J gene is TRBJ2-3, the V gene TRBV19, with TRBD1 matching over 9 bases. With V trimmed by 8 bases and J by 3 bases, 6 bases remained unmatched. CDR3 size: 14 residues. CDR1 is LNHDA and CDR2 is SQIVND in the germline V gene (reference sequence). CDR3 DNA sequence: TGTGCCAGTTCGGACAGGGGATTGACAGATACGCAGTATTTT. Its translation is CASSDRGLTDTQYF.

The chain employs TRBV4-2 and TRBJ2-1, with a possible D match to TRBD2 (6 bases). This CDR3 is built from 17 residues. Per the germline V gene, CDR1 is LGHNA and CDR2 is YNFKEQ. V shed 1 base and J shed 5 bases, with 18 bases lying between them. CDR3 protein: CASSQATGGAADNEQFF. CDR3 DNA: TGTGCCAGCAGCCAAGCCACAGGCGGGGCGGCAGACAATGAGCAGTTCTTC.

This CDR3 is CSVVGVSLAKNIQYF. Here the CDR3 DNA reads TGCAGCGTTGTAGGGGTGTCACTAGCCAAAAACATTCAGTACTTC. The chain uses TRBV29-1 and TRBJ2-4, with a tentative D call TRBD1 (5 bases). Germline values: CDR1 SQVTM, CDR2 ANQGSEA. The CDR3 runs to 15 residues. Trimming left V 4 bases short and J 0 bases short, with 13 bases between.

In this sample, this clone turned up a few times. J is TRBJ1-1 and V is TRBV6-5; the D is unclear. The ends were cut back, 0 bases at V and 3 bases at J, with 14 bases in the middle. This CDR3 comprises 16 residues. The germline V gene encodes CDR1 MNHEY and CDR2 SVGAGI. CDR3 residues: CASSYSIRALYTEAFF. DNA of the CDR3: TGTGCCAGCAGTTACTCGATAAGGGCCTTGTACACTGAAGCTTTCTTT.

This clone is termed medium-sized. The J gene is TRBJ2-1, the V gene TRBV27; TRBD2 aligns across 7 bases. J lost 0 bases, V lost 1 base, and 6 bases had no gene match. This CDR3 contains 17 residues. The germline V gene encodes CDR1 MNHEY and CDR2 SMNVEV (reference sequence). The CDR3 DNA reads as TGTGCCAGCAGTTTATTGTACGGGGGGAGCTCCTACAATGAGCAGTTCTTC. It yields the protein CASSLLYGGSSYNEQFF.

This clone rates as medium-sized (0.01 to 0.1%). The chain recombines TRBV6-2 or TRBV6-3 with TRBJ1-2; no definite D call. Germline-derived CDR1 and CDR2 are MNHEY and SVGEGT. The V and J ends lost 4 bases and 8 bases respectively, with 8 bases between them. This CDR3 is 11 amino acids long. The CDR3 spells CASSSAGGYTF. The DNA of the CDR3 is TGTGCCAGCAGTTCAGCGGGGGGCTACACCTTC.

V usage is TRBV30 and J usage is TRBJ1-1; weak D call: TRBD1 (5 bases). This CDR3 comprises 13 residues. V lost 2 bases and J 0 bases, leaving 7 bases between the germline ends. The germline V gene has CDR1 GTSNPN and CDR2 SVGIG (reference sequence). The CDR3 nucleotides read TGTGCCTGGAGTCGGACATTGAACACTGAAGCTTTCTTT. Translating gives CAWSRTLNTEAFF.